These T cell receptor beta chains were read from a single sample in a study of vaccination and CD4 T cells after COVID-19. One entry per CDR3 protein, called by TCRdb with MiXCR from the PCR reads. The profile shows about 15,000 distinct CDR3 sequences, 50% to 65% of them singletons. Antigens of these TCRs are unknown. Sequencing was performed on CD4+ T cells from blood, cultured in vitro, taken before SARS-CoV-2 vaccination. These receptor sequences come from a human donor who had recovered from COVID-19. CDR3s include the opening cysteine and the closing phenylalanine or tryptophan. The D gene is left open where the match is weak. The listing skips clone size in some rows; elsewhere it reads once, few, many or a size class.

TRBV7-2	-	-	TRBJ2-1	TGTGCCAGCAGCTTAGTTCCAGGATGGGCGTACAATGAGCAGTTCTTC	CASSLVPGWAYNEQFF
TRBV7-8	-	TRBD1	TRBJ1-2	TGTGCCAGCAGCTTAGGACAGGGGGGTGGCTACACCTTC	CASSLGQGGGYTF
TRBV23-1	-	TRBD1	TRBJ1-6	TGCGCCAGCAGTCAATCAGGGGACAGGGACGGTTCACCCCTCCACTTT	CASSQSGDRDGSPLHF
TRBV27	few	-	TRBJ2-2	TGTGCCAGCGTGGGAGGGAACACCGGGGAGCTGTTTTTT	CASVGGNTGELFF
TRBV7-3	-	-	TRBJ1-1	TGTGCCAGCAGTCTCGACCTGAACACTGAAGCTTTCTTT	CASSLDLNTEAFF
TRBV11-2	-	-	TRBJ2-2	TGTGCCAGCAGCTTAGTGGCGGCGAACACCGGGGAGCTGTTTTTT	CASSLVAANTGELFF
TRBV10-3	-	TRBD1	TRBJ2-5	TGTGCCACCGCGACAGGGGGGAGCCAAGAGACCCAGTACTTC	CATATGGSQETQYF
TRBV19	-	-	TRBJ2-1	TGTGCCACCCAGGCGGGCCCTTCCTACAATGAGCAGTTCTTC	CATQAGPSYNEQFF
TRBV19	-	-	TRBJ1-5	TGTGCCAGTAGTATATACTCCGGGGGAATTCAGCCCCAGCATTTT	CASSIYSGGIQPQHF
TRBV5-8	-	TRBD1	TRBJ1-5	TGTGCCAGCAGCTTTGACAGGGACCAGCCCCAGCATTTT	CASSFDRDQPQHF
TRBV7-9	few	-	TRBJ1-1	TGTGCCAGCAGCTTATTGACGGGGAACACTGAAGCTTTCTTT	CASSLLTGNTEAFF
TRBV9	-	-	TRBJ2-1	TGTGCCAGCAGCGTAGAAAGAGGCCAGTCGGGGGACACGGAGCAGTTCTTC	CASSVERGQSGDTEQFF
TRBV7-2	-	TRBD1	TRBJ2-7	TGTGCCAGCAGCTACATCGGCGGGACAGGGTCCTACGAGCAGTACTTC	CASSYIGGTGSYEQYF
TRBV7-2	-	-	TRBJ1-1	TGTGCCAGCAGCTCGCTGACAGTCATGAACACTGAAGCTTTCTTT	CASSSLTVMNTEAFF
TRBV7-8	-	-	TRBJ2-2	TGTGCCAGCAGCTCCATAGGGGCCGGGGAGCTGTTTTTT	CASSSIGAGELFF
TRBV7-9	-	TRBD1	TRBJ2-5	TGTGCCAGCAGCTTGGCAGGGCGTTACAGGGGCCAAGAGACCCAGTACTTC	CASSLAGRYRGQETQYF
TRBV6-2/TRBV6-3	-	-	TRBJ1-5	TGTGCCAGCAGTTTTAGACAGGCCCCCACTCAGCCCCAGCATTTT	CASSFRQAPTQPQHF
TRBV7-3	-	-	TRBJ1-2	TGTGCCAGCAGCCTCATGGGAGGGGGGGCCGATGGCTACACCTTC	CASSLMGGGADGYTF
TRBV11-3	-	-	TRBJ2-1	TGTGCCAGCAGCGGTGGGGCAGCGAATGAGCAGTTCTTC	CASSGGAANEQFF
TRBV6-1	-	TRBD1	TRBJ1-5	TGTGCCAGCGGCGCTCGGACAGGTCCTCGGAATCAGCCCCAGCATTTT	CASGARTGPRNQPQHF
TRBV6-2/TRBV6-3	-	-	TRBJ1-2	TGTGCCAGCAGTGTCAGGGTCGCCTATGGCTACACCTTC	CASSVRVAYGYTF
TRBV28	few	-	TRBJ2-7	TGTGCCAGCAGTTCCAGACTAGATTTTCCCTACGAGCAGTACTTC	CASSSRLDFPYEQYF
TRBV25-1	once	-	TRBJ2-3	TGTGCCAGCAGGCGTGGGGGCACAGATACGCAGTATTTT	CASRRGGTDTQYF
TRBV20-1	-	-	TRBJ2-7	TGCAGTGCTAGAGATAGCGGGACAGTCTACGAGCAGTACTTC	CSARDSGTVYEQYF
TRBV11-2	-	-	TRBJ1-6	TGTGCCAGCAGCCCGACAGGCGAAAGCTCCTATAATTCACCCCTCTACTTT	CASSPTGESSYNSPLYF
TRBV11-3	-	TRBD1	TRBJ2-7	TGTGCCAGCAGCCATGGGACAGGGAGCAACGAGCAGTACTTC	CASSHGTGSNEQYF
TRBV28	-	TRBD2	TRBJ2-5	TGTGCCAGCAGTTACGGACTAGCGGAAGAGACCCAGTACTTC	CASSYGLAEETQYF
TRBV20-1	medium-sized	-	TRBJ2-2	TGCAGTGCTAAGCAGGGAGGGGGCACCGGGGAGCTGTTTTTT	CSAKQGGGTGELFF
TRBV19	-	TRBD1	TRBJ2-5	TGTGCCAGTAGTGGATCCGGGACAGGGAGAGAGACCCAGTACTTC	CASSGSGTGRETQYF
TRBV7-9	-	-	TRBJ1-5	TGCGCCAGCAGCTTGGGGGCAGGGACGAGCAATCAGCCCCAGCATTTT	CASSLGAGTSNQPQHF
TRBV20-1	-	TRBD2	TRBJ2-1	TGCAGTGCTAGAGTCCCAACTAGCGGGGGGGATGAGCAGTTCTTC	CSARVPTSGGDEQFF
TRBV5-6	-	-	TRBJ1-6	TGTGCCAGCAGTGCCGGAAGTCGTAATTCACCCCTCCACTTT	CASSAGSRNSPLHF
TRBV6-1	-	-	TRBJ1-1	TGTGCCAGCACTACGAGACAGTGGGGCACTGAAGCTTTCTTT	CASTTRQWGTEAFF
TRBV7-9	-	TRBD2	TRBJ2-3	TGTGCCAGCAGCCTACGACTTTTGCTAGCGGGGGGGAGCACAGATACGCAGTATTTT	CASSLRLLLAGGSTDTQYF
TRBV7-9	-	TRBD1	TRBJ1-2	TGTGCCAGCAGCTTAACCTCACAGGGGACCCGGAGTAGGCCCTATGGCTACACCTTC	CASSLTSQGTRSRPYGYTF
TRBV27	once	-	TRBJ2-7	TGTGCCAGCAGTTTATTGGGGGCTCGCGACGAGCAGTACTTC	CASSLLGARDEQYF
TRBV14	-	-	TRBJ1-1	TGTGCCAGCAGCCAAATCCTGAACACTGAAGCTTTCTTT	CASSQILNTEAFF
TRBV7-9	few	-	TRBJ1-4	TGTGCCAGCAGTCGGGGTTCCACTAATGAAAAACTGTTTTTT	CASSRGSTNEKLFF
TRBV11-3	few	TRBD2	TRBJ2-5	TGTGCCAGCAGCTTGCGGACTAGCGGGGAGACCCAGTACTTC	CASSLRTSGETQYF
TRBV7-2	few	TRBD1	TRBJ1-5	TGTGCCAGCAGCGGACAGGGAAACGGCAATCAGCCCCAGCATTTT	CASSGQGNGNQPQHF
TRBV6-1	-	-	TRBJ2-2	TGTGCCAGCAGTGAAGAAAGAATCAGGGAGCTGTTTTTT	CASSEERIRELFF
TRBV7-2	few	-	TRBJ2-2	TGTGCCAGCAGGGGTTCGAACACCGGGGAGCTGTTTTTT	CASRGSNTGELFF
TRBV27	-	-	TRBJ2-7	TGTGCCAGCATGTTAGACCCTCGCTACGAGCAGTACTTC	CASMLDPRYEQYF
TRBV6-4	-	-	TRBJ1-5	TGTGCCAGCAGTGAAAGGCACGATAGCAATCAGCCCCAGCATTTT	CASSERHDSNQPQHF
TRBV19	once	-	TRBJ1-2	TGTGCCAGTAGTCGTCAGGGCCCAGGAGGGGAAGGCTACACCTTC	CASSRQGPGGEGYTF
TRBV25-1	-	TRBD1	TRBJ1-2	TGTGCCAGCAGTGAATTGACAGGGAACTATGGCTACACCTTC	CASSELTGNYGYTF
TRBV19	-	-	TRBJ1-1	TGTGCCAGTCACCAGGGCCTGAACACTGAAGCTTTCTTT	CASHQGLNTEAFF
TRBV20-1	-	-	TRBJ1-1	TGCAGTGCTAGAGATTGGGGAGGGAGCACTGAAGCTTTCTTT	CSARDWGGSTEAFF
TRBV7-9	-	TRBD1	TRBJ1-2	TGTGCCAGCAGGAAGGCAGGGGGAGATGGCTACACCTTC	CASRKAGGDGYTF